The clone carrying this T cell receptor beta chain was counted once. The target antigen is unknown. The data belong to a study of T cell responses to AZD1222 COVID-19 vaccine. Study-level results: Mapped onto spike, vaccine-associated CD4 TCRs spanned it and were dominant at 160-218 and 743-854. Clonal diversity was possibly underestimated, and white British individuals and females predominated among donors. Breadth and depth of Spike-specific TCRs rose after two AZD1222 doses.

Second-dose recipients at about 4 or about 12 weeks were treated as one pooled group. Profiled with immunoSEQ multiplex PCR; TCRdb holds only in-frame clones, not every one. The sample carries 150,000 to 200,000 clones, about 91% recorded once. The CDR3 runs to 14 residues. Trimming removed 3 bases at V and 4 bases at J, with 10 bases between. Germline lookup yields CDR1 SGHRS and CDR2 YFSETQ. Sequencing used peripheral blood, obtained 28 days after the second AZD1222 dose. The chain couples TRBV5-1 to TRBJ2-2, with unresolved D. The clonotype originates from an adult who received the AZD1222 COVID-19 vaccine. The CDR3 sequence is CASSSPTPTGELFF. CDR3 bases: TGCGCCAGCAGCTCCCCTACACCCACCGGGGAGCTGTTTTTT.